This T cell receptor beta chain derives from a study of blood T cell repertoires in COVID-19 (dated by TCRdb to the early 2020s). Concerning the study at large: Collaborator samples came from the United States, Italy and Spain and covered acute and convalescent phases of COVID-19. The material from the prospective study consisted of cDNA or gDNA derived from T cells, B-cell-depleted T cells, or PBMCs. The dataset comprised deeply sampled blood TCRbeta repertoires from subjects exposed to, actively infected with, or recovered from COVID-19. The repertoires were released in a freely available public database intended as a resource for research on the immune response to SARS-CoV-2. The samples were drawn from the first 160 participants of the ongoing ImmuneRACE study and from 1,254 subjects provided by 6 global collaborators. The sample metadata nearly always contained a de-identified subject ID, COVID-19 status, age in years and sex. HLA class I and class II types, where available, came from metadata supplied by the sample provider rather than from assay-based typing. Overall study results and their limits: Clinical and demographic metadata were provided uncurated, with the amount varying by source and participant.

Whole blood was collected in K2EDTA tubes by collaborating institutions according to the institutions' own protocols. For TCRbeta analysis, collaborators shipped samples as frozen whole blood, isolated PBMCs, or DNA extracted from either of those sample types. V is shortened by 0 bases, J by 4 bases, and the region joining them spans 14 bases. The CDR1 and CDR2 encoded by the germline V gene are SGDLS and YYNGEE. The CDR3 contains 17 residues, cysteine and phenylalanine counted. The only DNA kept is the CDR3, 51 bases in frame from the first base. The immunoSEQ Assay, a bias-controlled multiplex PCR, was used to amplify TCRbeta CDR3 regions from genomic DNA. The source study handled its data this way. The number of nucleated cells in each sample was estimated by amplification of reference gene primers within the assay. To quantify the absolute abundance of each unique TCRbeta CDR3 rearrangement, sequence reads were collapsed and filtered. For each sample, productive Simpson clonality was calculated by taking the square root of Simpson's diversity index across productive rearrangements. Drawn from immuneACCESS, this table holds only the in-frame rearrangements with V and J called that TCRdb kept. Clones are partly lost; checked studies trace under half to an unresolved V gene and leave the rest unexplained. The DNA was the basis for D and trimming; V, J and clone size are from that table. Here the sample has about 38,000 clones; around 81% occur a single time. 4.8% of the sample is held by the ten biggest clonotypes.

As concerns this clone: No cognate antigen has been identified for it. No base quality values were provided; no much bigger clone lies one nucleotide off.

Sequencing was carried out using peripheral blood. The sequence is built from TRBV9 and TRBJ2-6, with a weak D call of TRBD1 (6 bases match). This receptor was obtained from a man over 45 with active COVID-19. CDR3 reads: CASSVGGPGTGANVLTF. At the DNA level, the sequence is TGTGCCAGCAGCGTAGGGGGGCCAGGGACCGGGGCCAACGTCCTGACTTTC.